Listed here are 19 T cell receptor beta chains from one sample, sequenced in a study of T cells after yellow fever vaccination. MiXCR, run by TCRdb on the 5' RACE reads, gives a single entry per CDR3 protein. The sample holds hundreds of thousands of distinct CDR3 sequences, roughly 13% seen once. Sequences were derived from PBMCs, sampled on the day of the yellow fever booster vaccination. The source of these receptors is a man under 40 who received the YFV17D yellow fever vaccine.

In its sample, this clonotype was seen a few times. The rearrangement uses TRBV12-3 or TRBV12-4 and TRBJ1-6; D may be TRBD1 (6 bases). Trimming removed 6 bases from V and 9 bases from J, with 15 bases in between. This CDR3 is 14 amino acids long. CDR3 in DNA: TGTGCCAGCAGCAAATCGGCGGGGGCTTCACCCCTCCACTTT. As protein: CASSKSAGASPLHF.

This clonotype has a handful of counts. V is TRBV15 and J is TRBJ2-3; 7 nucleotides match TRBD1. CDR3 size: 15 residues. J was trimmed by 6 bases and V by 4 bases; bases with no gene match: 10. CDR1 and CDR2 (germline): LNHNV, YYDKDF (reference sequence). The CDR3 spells CATSTRTGQGDTQYF. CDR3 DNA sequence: TGTGCCACCAGCACACGGACAGGTCAAGGGGATACGCAGTATTTT.

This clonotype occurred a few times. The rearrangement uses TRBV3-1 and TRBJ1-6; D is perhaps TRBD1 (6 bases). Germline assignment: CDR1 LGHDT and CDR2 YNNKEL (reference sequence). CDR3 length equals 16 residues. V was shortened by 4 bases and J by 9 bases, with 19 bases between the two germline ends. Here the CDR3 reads CASSPTRTASPSPLHF. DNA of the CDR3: TGTGCCAGCAGCCCTACCAGGACAGCATCTCCTTCACCCCTCCACTTT.

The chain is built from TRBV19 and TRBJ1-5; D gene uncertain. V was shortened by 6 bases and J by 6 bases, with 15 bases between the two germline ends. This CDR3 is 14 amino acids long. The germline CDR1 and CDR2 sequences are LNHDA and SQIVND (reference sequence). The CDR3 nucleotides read TGTGCCAGTAGCCGAGGAAGGTTGGGTCAGCCCCAGCATTTT. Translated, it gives CASSRGRLGQPQHF.

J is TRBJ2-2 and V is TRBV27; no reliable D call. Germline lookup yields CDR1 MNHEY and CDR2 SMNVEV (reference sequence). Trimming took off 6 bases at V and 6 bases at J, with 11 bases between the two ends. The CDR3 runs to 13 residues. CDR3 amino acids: CASRVTGSGELFF. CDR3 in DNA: TGTGCCAGCAGGGTCACGGGTTCCGGGGAGCTGTTTTTT.

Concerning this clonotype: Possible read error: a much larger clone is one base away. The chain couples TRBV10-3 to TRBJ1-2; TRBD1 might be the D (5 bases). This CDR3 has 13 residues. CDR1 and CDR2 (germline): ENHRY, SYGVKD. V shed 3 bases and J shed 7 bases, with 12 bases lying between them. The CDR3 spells CAISDRDEAGYTF. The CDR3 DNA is TGTGCCATCAGTGACAGGGACGAGGCTGGCTACACCTTC.

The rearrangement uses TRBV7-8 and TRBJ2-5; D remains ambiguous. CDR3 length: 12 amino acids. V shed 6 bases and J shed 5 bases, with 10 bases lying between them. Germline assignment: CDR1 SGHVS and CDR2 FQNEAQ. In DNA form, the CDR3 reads TGTGCCAGCAGTAATAGTGGGGAGACCCAGTACTTC. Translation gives CASSNSGETQYF.

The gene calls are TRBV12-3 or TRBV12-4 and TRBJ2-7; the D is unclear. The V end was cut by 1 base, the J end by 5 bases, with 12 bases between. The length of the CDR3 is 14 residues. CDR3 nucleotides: TGTGCCAGCAGTTTAGAGTCGGAGCTCCACGAGCAGTACTTC. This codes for CASSLESELHEQYF.

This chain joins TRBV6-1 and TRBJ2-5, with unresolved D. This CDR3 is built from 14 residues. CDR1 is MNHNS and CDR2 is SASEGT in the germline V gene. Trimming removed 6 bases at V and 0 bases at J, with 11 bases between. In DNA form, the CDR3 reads TGTGCCAGCAGCGCAGACCTGAACCAAGAGACCCAGTACTTC. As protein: CASSADLNQETQYF.

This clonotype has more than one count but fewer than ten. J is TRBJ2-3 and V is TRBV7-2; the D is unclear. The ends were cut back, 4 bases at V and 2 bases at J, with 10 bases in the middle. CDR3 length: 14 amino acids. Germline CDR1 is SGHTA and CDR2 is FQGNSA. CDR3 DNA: TGTGCCAGCAGCTGGCTCACCTACACAGATACGCAGTATTTT. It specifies CASSWLTYTDTQYF.

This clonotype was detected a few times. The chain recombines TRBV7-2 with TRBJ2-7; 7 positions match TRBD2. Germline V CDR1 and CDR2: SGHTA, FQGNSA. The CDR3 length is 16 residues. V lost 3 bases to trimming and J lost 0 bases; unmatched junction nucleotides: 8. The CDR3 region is CASSFSPSGNSYEQYF. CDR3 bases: TGTGCCAGCAGCTTTTCCCCCAGCGGGAACTCCTACGAGCAGTACTTC. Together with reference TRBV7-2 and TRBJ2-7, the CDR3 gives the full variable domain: GAGVSQSPSNKVTEKGKDVELRCDPISGHTALYWYRQSLGQGLEFLIYFQGNSAPDKSGLPSDRFSAERTGGSVSTLTIQRTQQEDSAVYLCASSFSPSGNSYEQYFGPGTRLTVT.

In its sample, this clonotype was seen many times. The CDR3 nucleotides read TGCGCCAGCAGCTTTAGTCAGGGGTCCGGCGAGCAGTACTTC. Amino acids: CASSFSQGSGEQYF. The chain couples TRBV5-1 to TRBJ2-7, with D possibly matching TRBD1 (6 bases). This CDR3 is 14 amino acids long. Trimming cost V 2 bases and J 6 bases, with 15 bases left between them. CDR1 is SGHRS, CDR2 YFSETQ, per germline.

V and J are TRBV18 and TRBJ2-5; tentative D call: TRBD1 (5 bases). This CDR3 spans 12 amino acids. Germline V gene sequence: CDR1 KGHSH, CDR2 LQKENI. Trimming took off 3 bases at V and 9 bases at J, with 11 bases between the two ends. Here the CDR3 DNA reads TGTGCCAGCTCACCTGGCAGGGATTCCCAGTACTTC. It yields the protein CASSPGRDSQYF.

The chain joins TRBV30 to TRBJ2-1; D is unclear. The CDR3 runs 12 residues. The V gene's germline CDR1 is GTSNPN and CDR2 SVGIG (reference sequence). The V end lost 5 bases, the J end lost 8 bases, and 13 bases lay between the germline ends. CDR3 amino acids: CAWDIQNDEQFF. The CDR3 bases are TGTGCCTGGGATATTCAAAACGATGAGCAGTTCTTC.

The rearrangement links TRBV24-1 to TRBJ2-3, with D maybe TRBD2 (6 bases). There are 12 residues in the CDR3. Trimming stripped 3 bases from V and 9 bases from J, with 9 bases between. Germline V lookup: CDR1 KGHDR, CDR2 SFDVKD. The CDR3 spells CATSDQTRTQYF. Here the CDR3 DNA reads TGTGCCACCAGTGATCAGACTAGAACGCAGTATTTT.

This CDR3 is CASSPRMGWETQYF. The DNA for the CDR3 is TGTGCCAGCAGCCCGAGGATGGGGTGGGAGACCCAGTACTTC. This chain uses TRBV7-2 with TRBJ2-5; D gene ambiguous. This CDR3 is 14 amino acids long. Trimming shortened V by 5 bases and J by 5 bases, and 15 bases separated the two germline ends. CDR1 is SGHTA, CDR2 FQGNSA, per germline.

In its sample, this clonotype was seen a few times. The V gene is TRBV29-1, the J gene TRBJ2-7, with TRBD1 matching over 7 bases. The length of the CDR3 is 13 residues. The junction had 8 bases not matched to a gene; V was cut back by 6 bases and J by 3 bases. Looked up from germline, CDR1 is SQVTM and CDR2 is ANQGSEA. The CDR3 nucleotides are TGCAGCGTAGAGGACAGGTCGGACTACGAGCAGTACTTC. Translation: CSVEDRSDYEQYF.

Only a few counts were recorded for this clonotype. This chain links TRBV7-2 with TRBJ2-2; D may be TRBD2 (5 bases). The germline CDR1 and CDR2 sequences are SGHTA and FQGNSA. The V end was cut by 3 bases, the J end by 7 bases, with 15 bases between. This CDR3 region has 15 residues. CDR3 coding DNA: TGTGCCAGCAGCTTCACCGAGCGAGGGCGCGGGGAGCTGTTTTTT. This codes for CASSFTERGRGELFF. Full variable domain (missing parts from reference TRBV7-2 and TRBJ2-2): GAGVSQSPSNKVTEKGKDVELRCDPISGHTALYWYRQSLGQGLEFLIYFQGNSAPDKSGLPSDRFSAERTGGSVSTLTIQRTQQEDSAVYLCASSFTERGRGELFFGEGSRLTVL.

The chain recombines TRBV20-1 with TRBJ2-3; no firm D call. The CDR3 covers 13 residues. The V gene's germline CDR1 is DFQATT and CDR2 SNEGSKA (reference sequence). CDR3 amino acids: CSQVKAITDTQYF. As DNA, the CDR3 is TGCAGCCAAGTGAAGGCGATCACAGATACGCAGTATTTT.